Listed below are T cell receptor beta chains from one sample, sequenced in a study of blood T cell repertoires in COVID-19. TCRdb keeps only in-frame clones here, not all; method: immunoSEQ multiplex PCR. Among 150,000 to 250,000 clones listed, about 85% were seen once. Sequencing was carried out using peripheral blood. Every receptor here comes from a woman aged 40 to 50 with COVID-19, enrolled during active disease. Each CDR3 is given with its conserved first and last residue. The D gene is left open where the match is weak. Rows may omit the clone size; those that give it use once, few, many or a size class.

D	size	V	J	DNA	CDR3
.	once	TRBV5-6	TRBJ1-2	TGTGCCAGCAGCTTGGCCCTTGGCTACACCTTC	CASSLALGYTF
.	.	TRBV2	TRBJ1-1	TGTGCCAGCACCCCCGCGGGGAACACTGAAGCTTTCTTT	CASTPAGNTEAFF
TRBD2	few	TRBV7-3	TRBJ2-1	TGTGCCAGCAGCACCGGGACTAGCACCTACAATGAGCAGTTCTTC	CASSTGTSTYNEQFF
.	.	TRBV30	TRBJ1-2	TGTGCCTCGGACAGTACCTATGGCTACACCTTC	CASDSTYGYTF
TRBD2	.	TRBV6-6	TRBJ2-1	TGTGCCAGCAGTTCCCCCGGACTAGCGGGGAGCCATGAGCAGTTCTTC	CASSSPGLAGSHEQFF
TRBD1	once	TRBV6-6	TRBJ1-2	TGTGCCAGCAGACAGGGGTATGGCTACACCTTC	CASRQGYGYTF
TRBD1	.	TRBV2	TRBJ1-5	TGTGCCAGCAGTGTGGCGAGACAGGGATATCAGCCCCAGCATTTT	CASSVARQGYQPQHF
TRBD2	.	TRBV5-1	TRBJ2-1	TGCGCCAGCAGCTTGTCTAGCGGGAGGCCGGAGCAGTTCTTC	CASSLSSGRPEQFF
TRBD2	.	TRBV6-6	TRBJ2-2	TGTGCCAGCAAAAGTCCCGGGAGGCTCTCCACCGGGGAGCTGTTTTTT	CASKSPGRLSTGELFF
.	.	TRBV4-1	TRBJ1-5	TGCGCCAGCAGCCAGGTCAGGAACTCTCCCAATCAGCCCCAGCATTTT	CASSQVRNSPNQPQHF
.	.	TRBV20-1	TRBJ2-7	TGCAGTGGGACTCTCGACTACGAGCAGTACTTC	CSGTLDYEQYF
.	few	TRBV5-5	TRBJ1-1	TGTGCCAGCAGCCGGGACAAGAACACTGAAGCTTTCTTT	CASSRDKNTEAFF
.	.	TRBV7-9	TRBJ1-1	TGTGCCAGCAGCCAGACAGAGACTGAAGCTTTCTTT	CASSQTETEAFF
.	once	TRBV30	TRBJ1-1	TGTGCCTGGAGTAAAGGGACGGGACATTCCACTGAAGCTTTCTTT	CAWSKGTGHSTEAFF
TRBD2	.	TRBV11-1	TRBJ2-5	TGTGCCAGCAGCTGGACTAGCGAAGAGACCCAGTACTTC	CASSWTSEETQYF
TRBD2	.	TRBV15	TRBJ2-1	TGTGCCACCGGAGGGGCAGCGGGAGACCAGGTCGATCGCAATGAGCAGTTCTTC	CATGGAAGDQVDRNEQFF
.	.	TRBV2	TRBJ2-7	TGTGCCAGCCCAAAAGAACGGGGGAGTAGCTACGAGCAGTACTTC	CASPKERGSSYEQYF